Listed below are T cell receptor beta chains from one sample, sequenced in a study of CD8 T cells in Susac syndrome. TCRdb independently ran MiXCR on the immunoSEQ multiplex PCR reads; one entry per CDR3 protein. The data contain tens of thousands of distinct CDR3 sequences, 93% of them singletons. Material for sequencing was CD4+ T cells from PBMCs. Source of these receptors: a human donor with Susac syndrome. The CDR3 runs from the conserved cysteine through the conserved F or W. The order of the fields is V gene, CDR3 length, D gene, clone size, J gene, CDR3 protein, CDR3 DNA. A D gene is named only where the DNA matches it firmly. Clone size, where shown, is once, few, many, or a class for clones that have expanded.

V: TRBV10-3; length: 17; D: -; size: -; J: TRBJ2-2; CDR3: CAISGVGRAENTGELFF; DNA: TGTGCCATCAGTGGAGTAGGCAGAGCAGAGAACACCGGGGAGCTGTTTTTT
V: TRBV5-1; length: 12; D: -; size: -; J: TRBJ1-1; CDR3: CASSLVDTEAFF; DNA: TGTGCCAGCAGCTTAGTTGACACTGAAGCTTTCTTT
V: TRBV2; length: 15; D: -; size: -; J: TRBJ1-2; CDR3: CASAGYRGSNYGYTF; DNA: TGTGCCAGCGCGGGTTATCGGGGATCTAACTATGGCTACACCTTC
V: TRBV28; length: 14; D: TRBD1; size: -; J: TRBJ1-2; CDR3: CASSSGQGNYGYTF; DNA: TGTGCCAGCAGTTCCGGACAGGGTAACTATGGCTACACCTTC
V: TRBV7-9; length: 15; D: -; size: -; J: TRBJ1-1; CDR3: CASSLLGLGNTEAFF; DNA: TGTGCCAGCAGCCTACTCGGACTGGGAAACACTGAAGCTTTCTTT
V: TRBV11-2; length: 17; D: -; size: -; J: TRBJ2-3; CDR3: CASSLRGAPGSTDTQYF; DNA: TGTGCCAGCAGCTTACGAGGGGCACCCGGTAGCACAGATACGCAGTATTTT
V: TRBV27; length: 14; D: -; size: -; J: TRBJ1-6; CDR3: CASSPLGSNSPLHF; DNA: TGTGCCAGCAGTCCGCTTGGGTCCAATTCACCCCTCCACTTT
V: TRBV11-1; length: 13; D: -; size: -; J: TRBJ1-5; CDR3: CASSLNKDQPQHF; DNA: TGTGCCAGCAGCCTCAATAAAGATCAGCCCCAGCATTTT
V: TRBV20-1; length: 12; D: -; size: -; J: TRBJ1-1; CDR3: CSASRLDTEAFF; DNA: TGCAGTGCTAGCAGACTAGACACTGAAGCTTTCTTT
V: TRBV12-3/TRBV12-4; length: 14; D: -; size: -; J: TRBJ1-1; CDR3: CASSRITQGTEAFF; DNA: TGTGCCAGCAGTCGCATAACACAAGGCACTGAAGCTTTCTTT
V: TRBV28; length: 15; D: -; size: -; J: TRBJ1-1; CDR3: CASSFYTGMNTEAFF; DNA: TGTGCCAGCAGTTTTTATACAGGGATGAACACTGAAGCTTTCTTT
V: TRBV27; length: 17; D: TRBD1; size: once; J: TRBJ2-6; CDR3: CASRTGTVISGANVLTF; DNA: TGTGCCAGCAGGACCGGGACAGTCATTTCTGGGGCCAACGTCCTGACTTTC
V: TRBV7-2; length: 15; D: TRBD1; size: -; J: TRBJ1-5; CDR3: CASSRGQSSNQPQHF; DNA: TGTGCCAGCAGCAGGGGACAGTCTAGCAATCAGCCCCAGCATTTT
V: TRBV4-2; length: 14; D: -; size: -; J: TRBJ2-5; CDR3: CASSPGRGRWTQYF; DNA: TGTGCCAGCAGTCCTGGAAGGGGAAGATGGACCCAGTACTTC
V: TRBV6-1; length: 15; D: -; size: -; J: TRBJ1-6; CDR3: CASSEWSSGNSPLHF; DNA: TGTGCCAGCAGTGAGTGGTCGTCGGGGAATTCACCCCTCCACTTT
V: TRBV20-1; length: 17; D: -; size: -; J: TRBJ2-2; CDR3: CSARDPFRGANTGELFF; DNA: TGCAGTGCTAGAGATCCTTTCAGGGGAGCGAACACCGGGGAGCTGTTTTTT
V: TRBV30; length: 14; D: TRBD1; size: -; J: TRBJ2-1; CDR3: CAWKRGRGLNEQFF; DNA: TGTGCCTGGAAACGCGGCAGGGGGCTCAATGAGCAGTTCTTC
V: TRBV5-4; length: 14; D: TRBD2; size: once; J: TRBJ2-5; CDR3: CASSSSGGAETQYF; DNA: TGTGCCAGCAGCTCTAGCGGGGGGGCAGAGACCCAGTACTTC
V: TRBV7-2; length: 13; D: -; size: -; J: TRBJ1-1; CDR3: CASSLEEGAEAFF; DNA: TGTGCCAGCAGCTTAGAAGAGGGGGCTGAAGCTTTCTTT
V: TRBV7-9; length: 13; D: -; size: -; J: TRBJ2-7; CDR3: CASSRDLRGEQYF; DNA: TGTGCCAGCAGCCGGGACCTTAGGGGGGAGCAGTACTTC
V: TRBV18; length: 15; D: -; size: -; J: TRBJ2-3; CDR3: CASSPDYLSTDTQYF; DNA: TGTGCCAGCTCACCAGACTATCTTAGCACAGATACGCAGTATTTT
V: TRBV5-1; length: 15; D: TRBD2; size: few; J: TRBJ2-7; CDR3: CASSAPGLAGNEQYF; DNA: TGCGCCAGCAGCGCCCCGGGACTAGCGGGGAACGAGCAGTACTTC
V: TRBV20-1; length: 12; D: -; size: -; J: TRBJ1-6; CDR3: CSARENNSPLHF; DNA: TGCAGTGCTAGGGAGAATAATTCACCCCTCCACTTT
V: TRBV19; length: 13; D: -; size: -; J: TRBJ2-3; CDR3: CASKGRGIDTQYF; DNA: TGTGCCAGTAAGGGAAGGGGGATCGATACGCAGTATTTT
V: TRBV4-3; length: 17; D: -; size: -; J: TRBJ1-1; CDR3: CASSHLPTRGGNTEAFF; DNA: TGCGCCAGCAGCCACTTGCCGACAAGGGGGGGGAACACTGAAGCTTTCTTT
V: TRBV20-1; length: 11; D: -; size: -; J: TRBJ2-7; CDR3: CSARTTYEQYF; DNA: TGCAGTGCTAGGACTACCTACGAGCAGTACTTC
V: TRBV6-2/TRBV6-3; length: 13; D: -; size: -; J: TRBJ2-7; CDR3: CASARTRFYEQYF; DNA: TGTGCCAGCGCGAGGACAAGATTTTACGAGCAGTACTTC
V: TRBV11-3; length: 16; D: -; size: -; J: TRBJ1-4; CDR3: CASSLVSWGSNEKLFF; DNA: TGTGCCAGCAGCTTAGTCTCCTGGGGATCTAATGAAAAACTGTTTTTT
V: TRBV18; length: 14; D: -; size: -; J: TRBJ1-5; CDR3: CASSAVGNDQPQHF; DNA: TGTGCCAGCTCCGCGGTTGGGAATGATCAGCCCCAGCATTTT
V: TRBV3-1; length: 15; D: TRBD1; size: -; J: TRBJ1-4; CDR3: CASSHSKGALGKLFF; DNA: TGTGCCAGCAGCCATTCGAAGGGGGCGCTCGGAAAACTGTTTTTT
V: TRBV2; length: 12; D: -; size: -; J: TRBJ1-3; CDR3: CASSGGGDTIYF; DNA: TGTGCCAGCAGTGGGGGGGGTGACACCATATATTTT
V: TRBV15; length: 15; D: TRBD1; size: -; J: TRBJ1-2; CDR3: CATSRGGTGDYGYTF; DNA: TGTGCCACCAGCAGAGGGGGAACAGGGGACTATGGCTACACCTTC
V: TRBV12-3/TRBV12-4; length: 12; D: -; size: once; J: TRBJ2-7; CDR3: CASRSRSYEQYF; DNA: TGTGCCAGCAGAAGCAGGTCCTACGAGCAGTACTTC
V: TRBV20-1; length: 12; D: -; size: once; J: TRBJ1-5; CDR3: CSAGAWGGAQHF; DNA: TGCAGTGCAGGGGCGTGGGGGGGAGCCCAGCATTTT
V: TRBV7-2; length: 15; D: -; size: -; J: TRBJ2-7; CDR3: CASSAAGNVGYEQYF; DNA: TGTGCCAGCAGCGCGGCCGGGAATGTTGGCTACGAGCAGTACTTC
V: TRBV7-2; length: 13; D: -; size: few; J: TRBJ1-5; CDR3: CASSLDRGQPQHF; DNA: TGTGCCAGCAGTTTAGACAGAGGCCAGCCCCAGCATTTT
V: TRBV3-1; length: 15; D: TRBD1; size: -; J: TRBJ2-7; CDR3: CASRFGTGGSYEQYF; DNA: TGTGCCAGCAGGTTCGGGACAGGGGGCTCCTACGAGCAGTACTTC
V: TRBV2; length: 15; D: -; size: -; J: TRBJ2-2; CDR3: CASSEFPGDTGELFF; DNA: TGTGCCAGCAGTGAATTCCCCGGGGACACCGGGGAGCTGTTTTTT
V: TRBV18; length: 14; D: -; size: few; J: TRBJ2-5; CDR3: CASSPRQIQETQYF; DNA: TGTGCCAGCTCACCACGACAGATACAAGAGACCCAGTACTTC
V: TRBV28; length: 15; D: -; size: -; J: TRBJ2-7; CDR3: CASSFPSAASYEQYF; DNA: TGTGCCAGCAGTTTTCCGAGTGCAGCCTCCTACGAGCAGTACTTC
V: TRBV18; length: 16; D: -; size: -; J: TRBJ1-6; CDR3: CASSPPSAGAYSPLHF; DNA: TGTGCCAGCTCACCACCGAGCGCAGGTGCTTATTCACCCCTCCACTTT
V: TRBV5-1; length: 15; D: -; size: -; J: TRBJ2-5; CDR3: CASSPGNGAQETQYF; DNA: TGCGCCAGCAGCCCGGGTAATGGAGCTCAAGAGACCCAGTACTTC
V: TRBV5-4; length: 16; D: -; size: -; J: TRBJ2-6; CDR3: CASSSITGSGANVLTF; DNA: TGTGCCAGCAGCTCAATTACGGGTTCTGGGGCCAACGTCCTGACTTTC
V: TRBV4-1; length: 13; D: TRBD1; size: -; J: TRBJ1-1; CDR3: CASRGQGATEAFF; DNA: TGCGCCAGCAGAGGACAGGGGGCCACTGAAGCTTTCTTT